This T cell receptor (beta chain) was identified in a study of PD-1 blockade in classical Hodgkin lymphoma. V gave up 2 bases and J gave up 7 bases; unmatched junction bases: 8. CDR3 length: 15 residues. Germline assignment: CDR1 SGHRS and CDR2 YFSETQ. Data came from immunoSEQ multiplex PCR; TCRdb stores just in-frame clones and leaves some out. Counted here are more than 140,000 clones, 78% occurring once; the ten biggest clones make up roughly 9.2%. Relapse was seen in all patients after autologous stem cell transplantation, and brentuximab vedotin exposure was variable. In this sample, this clone turned up many times.

This specimen consisted of peripheral blood mononuclear cells (PBMCs), obtained before the second cycle of nivolumab. J is TRBJ2-1 and V is TRBV5-1; 8 nucleotides match TRBD1. This sequence was found in a human donor with classical Hodgkin lymphoma. In DNA form, the CDR3 reads TGCGCCAGCAGCTTACCAGGGGGCGATCGAAATGAGCAGTTCTTC. Translating gives CASSLPGGDRNEQFF.